This TCR beta chain stems from a study of immune heterogeneity within non-small cell lung tumors. CDR1 and CDR2 (germline): SQVTM, ANQGSEA. V was shortened by 3 bases and J by 2 bases, with 16 bases between the two germline ends. The CDR3 has 15 residues. Multiplex PCR amplified TCR beta CDR3 with 32 V and 13 J primers. TCRdb re-called the multiplex PCR reads with MiXCR, one entry per CDR3 protein. The table lists around 11,000 distinct CDR3 sequences, approximately 21% of them singletons, with more than 3% in the top ten. Template material comprised bulk tumor genomic DNA at 600 ng per sample. Several widely spaced biopsies per primary tumor were taken during surgery. With untreated, newly diagnosed non-small cell lung cancer, the patients went on to undergo curative surgery.

The chain joins TRBV29-1 to TRBJ1-2, with D possibly being TRBD1 (6 bases). The TCR comes from a man between 60 and 75 years old with non-small cell lung cancer. Sequenced: lung tumor tissue. CDR3 sequence (DNA): TGCAGCGTTGATTCCCGGGACACGGGGAACTATGGCTACACCTTC. This codes for CSVDSRDTGNYGYTF.